The rows below give T cell receptor beta chains drawn from one sample of a study of cytomegalovirus exposure and HLA in healthy donors. Sequencing was performed with immunoSEQ multiplex PCR; in TCRdb, only in-frame clones are kept and a portion is missing. The data show some 190,000 clones, roughly three quarters seen once. The sample comprised PBMCs. The source is a woman aged 50 to 60 in good health and CMV-seronegative. CDR3s include the opening cysteine and the closing phenylalanine or tryptophan. D genes are given only for firm matches. Clone size is not always given. Where it is, it says once, few, many or a class for expanded clones.

j_call clone_size v_call d_call cdr3_aa cdr3_nt
TRBJ2-1 once TRBV6-6 TRBD2 CASSYWREGNEQFF TGTGCCAGCAGTTACTGGCGGGAGGGCAATGAGCAGTTCTTC
TRBJ2-1 - TRBV9 - CASSVASAGNEQFF TGTGCCAGCAGCGTGGCTAGTGCGGGCAATGAGCAGTTCTTC
TRBJ1-1 - TRBV29-1 - CSVGRGNTEAFF TGCAGCGTTGGCAGGGGTAACACTGAAGCTTTCTTT
TRBJ2-7 - TRBV7-2 - CASSLGEGTPYEQYF TGTGCCAGCAGCCTAGGTGAGGGAACCCCCTACGAGCAGTACTTC
TRBJ2-1 - TRBV27 TRBD2 CASSVSTIRGAGGRHNEQFF TGTGCCAGCAGTGTCTCGACCATCCGGGGTGCGGGAGGGCGGCACAATGAGCAGTTCTTC
TRBJ2-3 - TRBV29-1 - CSVEDNTDTQYF TGCAGCGTTGAAGATAATACAGATACGCAGTATTTT
TRBJ2-1 - TRBV28 TRBD2 CASSLFSFAGGEQFF TGTGCCAGCAGTTTATTTAGCTTCGCGGGGGGTGAGCAGTTCTTC
TRBJ1-5 once TRBV7-2 TRBD1 CASSLPGGGNQPQHF TGTGCCAGCAGCCTCCCAGGGGGCGGGAATCAGCCCCAGCATTTT
TRBJ2-3 - TRBV7-9 - CASSFGPSNTDTQYF TGTGCCAGCAGCTTTGGGCCCTCCAACACAGATACGCAGTATTTT
TRBJ2-1 - TRBV7-2 - CASSLGPYNEQFF TGTGCCAGCAGCTTAGGGCCCTACAATGAGCAGTTCTTC